Below, 26 T cell receptor beta chains from the same sample are listed, as sequenced in a study of pediatric ulcerative colitis. Profiled with immunoSEQ multiplex PCR; TCRdb holds only in-frame clones, not every one. Of about 36,000 clones listed, around four fifths were seen once; the top ten hold more than 20%. Sample: blood. Every receptor here comes from a girl aged 5-17 years with moderate ulcerative colitis.

The rearrangement joins TRBV28 to TRBJ1-4, with D unresolved. Germline loops: CDR1 MDHEN, CDR2 SYDVKM. The CDR3 is 11 amino acids. Trimming removed 6 bases from V and 7 bases from J, with 6 bases in between. In nucleotides, the CDR3 is TGTGCCAGCAGAACGCCTGAAAAACTGTTTTTT. Protein sequence: CASRTPEKLFF. Drawing the rest from reference TRBV28 and TRBJ1-4, the complete variable domain is DVKVTQSSRYLVKRTGEKVFLECVQDMDHENMFWYRQDPGLGLRLIYFSYDVKMKEKGDIPEGYSVSREKKERFSLILESASTNQTSMYLCASRTPEKLFFGSGTQLSVL.

The genes are TRBV6-1 and TRBJ2-6, with D unresolved. The CDR3 is 16 amino acids. Germline CDR1 reads MNHNS; CDR2 reads SASEGT. V was shortened by 4 bases and J by 0 bases, with 10 bases between the two germline ends. Written as DNA, the CDR3 is TGTGCCAGCAGTGGACTTGTCGACTCTGGGGCCAACGTCCTGACTTTC. This translates into CASSGLVDSGANVLTF.

This clone was observed once. The chain links TRBV6-6 to TRBJ2-1; D is undetermined. V shed 5 bases and J shed 4 bases, with 12 bases lying between them. The germline V gene has CDR1 MNHNY and CDR2 SVGAGI (reference sequence). This CDR3 comprises 14 residues. The CDR3 coding sequence is TGTGCCAGCAGTCCGTGGCAGTCTTACAATGAGCAGTTCTTC. Its translation is CASSPWQSYNEQFF.

The gene calls are TRBV5-4 and TRBJ2-5, with 9 positions matching TRBD2. V lost 3 bases and J lost 2; bases outside the gene matches: 11. CDR3 length: 17 residues. The germline V gene has CDR1 SGHNT and CDR2 YYREEE (reference sequence). The CDR3 bases are TGTGCCAGCAGCTCGGTGAATAGCGGGGGCCCACAAGAGACCCAGTACTTC. Its translation: CASSSVNSGGPQETQYF.

The chain couples TRBV6-5 to TRBJ2-7; 12 nucleotides align to TRBD1. Germline loops: CDR1 MNHEY, CDR2 SVGAGI. The CDR3 length is 15 residues. V trimming: 4 bases; J trimming: 2 bases; junction bases outside the gene matches: 3. The CDR3 here is CASSWGQGATYEQYF. The CDR3 region has the DNA TGTGCCAGCAGTTGGGGACAGGGGGCCACCTACGAGCAGTACTTC.

The CDR3 nucleotides are TGTGCCAGCAGCTTAGGGGGGGCGAACACCGGGGAGCTGTTTTTT. This codes for CASSLGGANTGELFF. The chain links TRBV7-8 to TRBJ2-2; D is possibly TRBD2 (6 bases). The CDR3 spans 15 residues. Trimming removed 1 base at V and 0 bases at J, with 6 bases between. Germline V gene lookup returns CDR1 SGHVS and CDR2 FQNEAQ.

This clone came up a few times. The rearrangement links TRBV10-3 to TRBJ1-5, with D perhaps TRBD1 (6 bases). V lost 11 bases, J lost 6 bases, and 14 bases lay in between. CDR3 size: 12 residues. Germline V lookup: CDR1 ENHRY, CDR2 SYGVKD. DNA of the CDR3: TGTGCCTCGGGGGGGGGCGGTCAGCCCCAGCATTTT. It encodes CASGGGGQPQHF.

This chain joins TRBV27 and TRBJ2-2, with 8 nucleotides matching TRBD1. Looked up from germline, CDR1 is MNHEY and CDR2 is SMNVEV (reference sequence). This CDR3 has 16 amino acids. The J segment lost 5 bases and the V segment lost 5 bases, leaving 10 bases of the junction unmatched. CDR3 DNA: TGTGCCAGCAGTCCGCTGGACAGGGAAGGGACCGGGGAGCTGTTTTTT. Residues: CASSPLDREGTGELFF.

The chain combines TRBV30 with TRBJ1-1; tentatively, D is TRBD1 (6 bases). With 3 bases removed from V and 0 bases from J, the gap between germline ends came to 8 bases. This CDR3 is built from 13 residues. In germline, CDR1 is GTSNPN, CDR2 SVGIG (reference sequence). The CDR3 spells CAWRGHLNTEAFF. The CDR3 DNA is TGTGCCTGGAGGGGACACTTGAACACTGAAGCTTTCTTT.

J is TRBJ2-5 and V is TRBV9; 7 nucleotides match TRBD1. The CDR3 loop spans 14 amino acids. V lost 0 bases and J lost 7; bases outside the gene matches: 6. In germline, CDR1 is SGDLS, CDR2 YYNGEE. CDR3 sequence reads: CASSVEGQSGTQYF. CDR3 DNA: TGTGCCAGCAGCGTAGAGGGACAGTCTGGGACCCAGTACTTC. The entire variable domain, with the rest obtained from reference TRBV9 and TRBJ2-5, is as follows: DSGVTQTPKHLITATGQRVTLRCSPRSGDLSVYWYQQSLDQGLQFLIQYYNGEERAKGNILERFSAQQFPDLHSELNLSSLELGDSALYFCASSVEGQSGTQYFGPGTRLLVL.

In this sample, this clone turned up a few times. CDR3 protein: CASSDFSDLLLYGYTF. The CDR3 nucleotides read TGTGCCAGCAGTGATTTTAGTGATTTATTGCTATATGGCTACACCTTC. This chain connects TRBV2 to TRBJ1-2, with D uncertain. Germline values: CDR1 SNHLY, CDR2 FYNNEI. Trimming removed 3 bases at V and 5 bases at J, with 19 bases between. The CDR3 is 16 amino acids.

The table lists this clone with a count of one. The chain is built from TRBV19 and TRBJ2-3, with TRBD2 as a possible D gene (6 bases). The V end was cut by 3 bases, the J end by 4 bases, with 11 bases between. Germline V gene sequence: CDR1 LNHDA, CDR2 SQIVND (reference sequence). This CDR3 has 14 amino acids. CDR3 sequence (DNA): TGTGCCAGTAGTATGGGAGGACTACCAGATACGCAGTATTTT. This translates into CASSMGGLPDTQYF.

This clone was seen just once. The chain couples TRBV30 to TRBJ1-5; D gene ambiguous. CDR3 length: 14 residues. Trimming removed 2 bases at V and 5 bases at J, with 13 bases between. Germline assignment: CDR1 GTSNPN and CDR2 SVGIG (reference sequence). The CDR3 DNA is TGTGCCTGGAGTATAAATTTCAAGGATCAGCCCCAGCATTTT. This sequence encodes CAWSINFKDQPQHF.

This chain connects TRBV27 to TRBJ2-7; 9 bases align to TRBD2. Looked up from germline, CDR1 is MNHEY and CDR2 is SMNVEV (reference sequence). This CDR3 is built from 15 residues. Trimming cost V 0 bases and J 5 bases; bases outside gene matches: 5. CDR3 bases: TGTGCCAGCAGTTTATCGGCGGGAGGGGCCCACGAGCAGTACTTC. It codes for CASSLSAGGAHEQYF.

The chain joins TRBV7-9 to TRBJ1-2; 7 bases line up with TRBD1. The CDR3 is 17 residues long. V shed 5 bases and J 4 bases; nucleotides not matched to a gene: 16. CDR1 and CDR2 (germline): SEHNR, FQNEAQ (reference sequence). CDR3 sequence reads: CASSPGSSTGLSYGYTF. The CDR3 bases are TGTGCCAGCAGCCCGGGGTCCTCGACAGGGCTGAGCTATGGCTACACCTTC. The whole variable domain, remainder taken from reference TRBV7-9 and TRBJ1-2, is DTGVSQNPRHKITKRGQNVTFRCDPISEHNRLYWYRQTLGQGPEFLTYFQNEAQLEKSRLLSDRFSAERPKGSFSTLEIQRTEQGDSAMYLCASSPGSSTGLSYGYTFGSGTRLTVV.

The chain couples TRBV11-1 to TRBJ2-2; D might be TRBD2 (6 bases). The CDR3 covers 15 residues. Germline lookup yields CDR1 SGHAT and CDR2 FQDESV (reference sequence). The V gene lost 2 bases and the J gene lost 5 bases, with 12 bases spanning the gap. This CDR3 is CASSLQDYETGELFF. CDR3 nucleotide sequence: TGTGCCAGCAGCTTACAGGACTATGAAACCGGGGAGCTGTTTTTT.

V usage is TRBV27 and J usage is TRBJ2-7, with D maybe TRBD1 (5 bases). Looked up from germline, CDR1 is MNHEY and CDR2 is SMNVEV (reference sequence). V was shortened by 1 base and J by 7 bases, with 17 bases between the two germline ends. This CDR3 spans 15 amino acids. For the CDR3, the DNA is TGTGCCAGCAGTTTATATAGCAGGGATCTGGGGGAGCAGTACTTC. This translates into CASSLYSRDLGEQYF.

CDR3 protein: CASSWRSNDTSTDTQYF. In DNA form, the CDR3 reads TGCGCCAGCAGCTGGCGGTCCAACGACACTAGCACAGATACGCAGTATTTT. The chain is built from TRBV5-1 and TRBJ2-3; D unclear. V lost 3 bases and J 0 bases, leaving 17 bases between the germline ends. Germline loops: CDR1 SGHRS, CDR2 YFSETQ. The CDR3 runs 17 residues.

V usage is TRBV11-2 and J usage is TRBJ1-1, with unresolved D. This CDR3 is 14 amino acids long. The V end was cut by 3 bases, the J end by 4 bases, with 12 bases between. CDR1 SGHAT and CDR2 FQNNGV come from the germline V gene. CDR3 sequence (DNA): TGTGCCAGCAGCTTTGAGTGGAGAGGCACTGAAGCTTTCTTT. Protein sequence: CASSFEWRGTEAFF.

This chain connects TRBV6-1 to TRBJ2-1; 7 bases are a match to TRBD2. From germline, CDR1 is MNHNS and CDR2 SASEGT. This CDR3 is 18 amino acids long. Trimming removed 4 bases from V and 6 bases from J; junction bases left unmatched: 18. CDR3 bases: TGTGCCAGCAGTGCCACTCTTCGGGGGGATGCTAGTTTCAATGAGCAGTTCTTC. Translating gives CASSATLRGDASFNEQFF.

V usage is TRBV19 and J usage is TRBJ1-2, with D tentatively TRBD1 (6 bases). Germline CDR1 LNHDA, CDR2 SQIVND (reference sequence). The CDR3 extends over 18 amino acids. Deletions cut 3 bases from V and 3 bases from J, with 23 bases between. CDR3 residues: CASSIIGGGPGQYYGYTF. The DNA of the CDR3 is TGTGCCAGTAGTATTATCGGAGGTGGCCCAGGACAGTACTATGGCTACACCTTC.

The chain uses TRBV7-2 and TRBJ1-4; maybe TRBD1 (5 bases). Germline V gene sequence: CDR1 SGHTA, CDR2 FQGNSA. V shed 3 bases and J shed 4 bases, with 18 bases lying between them. This CDR3 spans 17 amino acids. This CDR3 is CASSLGRRQPVNEKLFF. The CDR3 DNA follows: TGTGCCAGCAGCTTGGGCCGAAGACAGCCAGTTAATGAAAAACTGTTTTTT.

V gene TRBV7-9 combines with J gene TRBJ1-1, with D possibly being TRBD1 (6 bases). The CDR3 runs to 16 residues. The germline gives CDR1 SEHNR, CDR2 FQNEAQ (reference sequence). Trimming pared 5 bases from V and 4 bases from J, leaving 20 bases between. The CDR3 sequence is CASSPKHYVGATEAFF. The CDR3 bases are TGTGCCAGCAGCCCAAAACACTATGTGGGGGCCACTGAAGCTTTCTTT. The whole variable domain, filled in from reference TRBV7-9 and TRBJ1-1, reads DTGVSQNPRHKITKRGQNVTFRCDPISEHNRLYWYRQTLGQGPEFLTYFQNEAQLEKSRLLSDRFSAERPKGSFSTLEIQRTEQGDSAMYLCASSPKHYVGATEAFFGQGTRLTVV.

The chain recombines TRBV11-1 with TRBJ2-7; 7 bases are shared with TRBD1. After removal of 5 bases from V and 4 bases from J, the junction contained 8 bases not matched to a gene. The CDR3 extends over 14 amino acids. The V gene's germline CDR1 is SGHAT and CDR2 FQDESV (reference sequence). The chain's CDR3 is CASSPQGRLYEQYF. The CDR3 DNA reads TGTGCCAGCAGCCCACAGGGGCGTCTGTACGAGCAGTACTTC.

The chain carries TRBV6-1 and TRBJ2-7, with 8 bases lining up with TRBD1. Germline V gene data show CDR1 as MNHNS and CDR2 as SASEGT. The J segment lost 1 base and the V segment lost 3 bases, leaving 5 bases of the junction unmatched. CDR3 length: 15 amino acids. The CDR3 protein is CASSDIQGASYEQYF. DNA for the CDR3: TGTGCCAGCAGTGACATTCAGGGGGCGTCCTACGAGCAGTACTTC.

V usage is TRBV7-9 and J usage is TRBJ1-1; a possible D gene is TRBD1 (6 bases). Trimming shortened V by 8 bases and J by 0 bases, and 10 bases separated the two germline ends. Germline V gene lookup returns CDR1 SEHNR and CDR2 FQNEAQ (reference sequence). There are 13 residues in the CDR3. The CDR3 DNA is TGTGCCAGCTTCGGACAGATGAACACTGAAGCTTTCTTT. Its translation: CASFGQMNTEAFF. The whole variable domain, filled in from reference TRBV7-9 and TRBJ1-1, reads DTGVSQNPRHKITKRGQNVTFRCDPISEHNRLYWYRQTLGQGPEFLTYFQNEAQLEKSRLLSDRFSAERPKGSFSTLEIQRTEQGDSAMYLCASFGQMNTEAFFGQGTRLTVV.